The 10 T cell receptor beta chains below come from one sample, sequenced in a study of T-cell reconstitution after alpha-beta-depleted transplantation in children. Library preparation (for TCRbeta) was performed with unique molecular identifiers. Via MiXCR, TCRdb re-called the PCR reads, giving one row per CDR3 protein. The data contain approximately 490,000 distinct CDR3 sequences, about 10% of them singletons. This specimen consisted of PBMCs, obtained before TCRalphabeta/CD19-depleted stem cell transplant. Receptor source: a child younger than 10 with inherited bone marrow failure, due to receive a stem cell transplant.

This clonotype was recorded a few times. The gene calls are TRBV20-1 and TRBJ2-3; unclear D gene. The CDR3 length is 12 residues. Trimming removed 6 bases at V and 8 bases at J, with 15 bases between. The germline V gene has CDR1 DFQATT and CDR2 SNEGSKA (reference sequence). CDR3 sequence (DNA): TGCAGTGCGCGAGGAGTCATGGGTACGCAGTATTTT. The encoded protein is CSARGVMGTQYF.

The V and J genes are TRBV11-2 and TRBJ2-2; 10 bases are shared with TRBD1. The CDR3 is made up of 19 amino acids. Per germline, CDR1 SGHAT and CDR2 FQNNGV. The trim removed 6 bases at V and 6 bases at J, leaving 19 bases unmatched. CDR3 nucleotides: TGTGCCAGCAGAAAGACAGGGGGCTTGAAGAGTTTTAACCCCGGGGAGCTGTTTTTT. Protein product: CASRKTGGLKSFNPGELFF.

This clonotype was detected ten times or more. V is TRBV12-3 or TRBV12-4 and J is TRBJ1-6; 8 nucleotides agree with TRBD1. J was trimmed by 8 bases and V by 2 bases; bases with no gene match: 5. The CDR3 loop spans 15 amino acids. The CDR3 region has the DNA TGTGCCAGCAGTTTAACAGGACAGGGTGATTCACCCCTCCACTTT. Translated: CASSLTGQGDSPLHF.

In this sample, this clonotype turned up many times. The chain has TRBV12-3 or TRBV12-4 and TRBJ1-3, with TRBD1 as a possible D gene (5 bases). V lost 10 bases, J lost 0 bases, and 16 bases lay in between. The CDR3 has 15 residues. The CDR3 is CATTTGTLSGNTIYF. CDR3 in DNA: TGTGCCACTACCACGGGGACCCTCTCTGGAAACACCATATATTTT.

This clonotype occurred many times. J is TRBJ1-2 and V is TRBV12-3 or TRBV12-4, with D possibly being TRBD1 (5 bases). V was trimmed by 2 bases and J by 6 bases, leaving 16 bases between them. The CDR3 spans 15 residues. The CDR3 is CASSLWLGAGHGYTF. CDR3 DNA sequence: TGTGCCAGCAGTTTATGGTTAGGGGCAGGCCATGGCTACACCTTC.

This clonotype was counted many times. The rearrangement uses TRBV21-1 and TRBJ2-3; TRBD1 is the table's D call, not checked against the DNA. TRBV21-1 is described as a pseudogene. This CDR3 contains 17 residues. The CDR3 sequence: CASSNDQGAEDSDTQYF. For the CDR3, the DNA is TGTGCCAGCAGCAACGATCAGGGGGCGGAGGACTCAGATACGCAGTATTTT.

This clonotype was detected ten times or more. The chain couples TRBV11-2 to TRBJ2-3; perhaps TRBD2 as D (5 bases). There are 13 residues in the CDR3. Germline CDR1 SGHAT, CDR2 FQNNGV. Trimming removed 4 bases at V and 10 bases at J, with 15 bases between. CDR3 amino acids: CASSSTLGFSQYF. The CDR3 DNA follows: TGTGCCAGCAGCTCGACACTAGGTTTCTCGCAGTATTTT.

The chain carries TRBV10-3 and TRBJ2-1, with TRBD2 matching over 7 bases. J gave up 10 bases and V 4 bases, and 7 bases lay outside the gene matches. Germline V gene sequence: CDR1 ENHRY, CDR2 SYGVKD. The CDR3 consists of 13 residues. The CDR3: CAISVQREGEQFF. The CDR3 DNA reads TGTGCCATCAGTGTGCAGCGGGAAGGGGAGCAGTTCTTC.

This clonotype has only a few counts. The chain uses TRBV20-1 and TRBJ2-7; TRBD2 matches 11 bases. V trimming: 0 bases; J trimming: 5 bases; junction bases outside the gene matches: 6. The CDR3 length is 15 residues. Germline CDR1 DFQATT, CDR2 SNEGSKA (reference sequence). The chain's CDR3 is CSARELAGVTNEQYF. CDR3 DNA sequence: TGCAGTGCTAGAGAACTAGCGGGAGTTACTAACGAGCAGTACTTC.

In nucleotides, the CDR3 is TGCGCCAGCAGCCCGAGGGTGGGGGCAGGGGCCAACGTCCTGACTTTC. Amino acid sequence: CASSPRVGAGANVLTF. The genes are TRBV4-1 and TRBJ2-6, with D perhaps matching TRBD1 (6 bases). With 4 bases removed from V and 4 bases from J, the gap between germline ends came to 14 bases. In germline, CDR1 is MGHRA, CDR2 YSYEKL. The CDR3 is 16 residues long.